The rows below give T cell receptor beta chains drawn from one sample of a study of Graves' ophthalmopathy and Graves' hyperthyroidism. TCRdb called the multiplex PCR reads again in MiXCR, with one record for every CDR3 protein. The sample records 560,000 or so distinct CDR3 sequences, under 45% being singletons. Material for sequencing was peripheral blood or thyroid tissue (not recorded which). These receptors came from an adult man with Graves' hyperthyroidism. Both conserved end residues are part of each CDR3. D genes are given only for firm matches. Some rows mark clone size as missing; the rest say once, few, many or name a class of expanded clone.

d_call,clone_size,v_call,j_call,cdr3_nt,cdr3_aa
-,-,TRBV2,TRBJ1-5,TGTGCCAGCAGCGGAGGCGCAGCTAATCAGCCCCAGCATTTT,CASSGGAANQPQHF
-,-,TRBV19,TRBJ1-5,TGTGCCAGTAGTATAATATGGAATCAACCCCAGCATTTT,CASSIIWNQPQHF
TRBD1,-,TRBV5-4,TRBJ1-2,TGTGCCAGCAGCTTGGGGGGACAGGGGGCGACTAACTATGGCTACACCTTC,CASSLGGQGATNYGYTF
-,-,TRBV9,TRBJ1-5,TGTGCCAGCAGCGTAGGAGACTGGGACCAGCCCCAGCATTTT,CASSVGDWDQPQHF
-,-,TRBV29-1,TRBJ2-1,TGCAGCCTTGGACTATCCTCCTACAATGAGCAGTTCTTC,CSLGLSSYNEQFF
TRBD1,many,TRBV29-1,TRBJ2-7,TGCAGCGTTGAACCCGGGACAGCTTATACCTACGAGCAGTACTTC,CSVEPGTAYTYEQYF
TRBD1,-,TRBV10-3,TRBJ1-1,TGTGCCAGCAGTTACCACGCGCCAGGGGGGATGACTGAAGCTTTCTTT,CASSYHAPGGMTEAFF
TRBD1,many,TRBV9,TRBJ1-1,TGTGCCAGCAGCGAGACAGGGTTCGACACTGAAGCTTTCTTT,CASSETGFDTEAFF
TRBD1,-,TRBV19,TRBJ2-5,TGTGCCAGTAGTTTACGGACAGGGACGGGAACCGGGGAAAAGAAGTACTTC,CASSLRTGTGTGEKKYF
-,many,TRBV15,TRBJ2-5,TGTGCCACCAGCAGAGAGGGGTGGGACCAAGAGACCCAGTACTTC,CATSREGWDQETQYF
-,-,TRBV25-1,TRBJ2-7,TGTGCCAGCAGTGAACCGGGACCTACCTACGAGCAGTACTTC,CASSEPGPTYEQYF
-,-,TRBV10-3,TRBJ2-7,TGTACCATCAGTTGGGCCCAGGACGAGCAGTACTTC,CTISWAQDEQYF
-,-,TRBV7-9,TRBJ2-3,TGTGCCAGCAGCCCCCAGGGGGGGACTAGCACAGATACGCAGTATTTT,CASSPQGGTSTDTQYF
TRBD2,-,TRBV20-1,TRBJ2-3,TGCAGTGCTTCCGGACTAGCGGGGGACACAGATACGCAGTATTTT,CSASGLAGDTDTQYF
TRBD1,-,TRBV10-3,TRBJ1-1,TGTGCCAGCGGTGACGGGACAGCGATGTACACTGAAGCTTTCTTT,CASGDGTAMYTEAFF
TRBD2,-,TRBV4-2,TRBJ2-3,TGTGCCAGCAGCTTGGTTAGCGGGGGAGATACGCAGTATTTT,CASSLVSGGDTQYF
-,many,TRBV6-5,TRBJ2-7,TGTGCCAGCAGTGTTAACAGGGTATCCTACGAGCAGTACTTC,CASSVNRVSYEQYF
-,-,TRBV2,TRBJ2-1,TGTGCCAGCAGTGAAGATTACAATGAGCAGTTCTTC,CASSEDYNEQFF
TRBD1,-,TRBV24-1,TRBJ2-3,TGTGCCACCAGTGCCTCGGGACAGGGGGCAGGCACAGATACGCAGTATTTT,CATSASGQGAGTDTQYF
TRBD1,-,TRBV20-1,TRBJ2-7,TGCAGTGCCACATTGACAGGGGAAGCCTACGAGCAGTACTTC,CSATLTGEAYEQYF
TRBD1,many,TRBV7-9,TRBJ2-7,TGTGCCAGCAGTTATTACAGGGGTGGCGAGCAGTACTTC,CASSYYRGGEQYF
-,-,TRBV7-2,TRBJ1-2,TGTGCCAGCAGCTCTGGGTGGGCGGACTATGGCTACACCTTC,CASSSGWADYGYTF
-,-,TRBV20-1,TRBJ2-7,TGCAGTGCTAGACCTGACACCGAGGGGGAGTGGTGGAATGAGCAGTACTTC,CSARPDTEGEWWNEQYF
-,few,TRBV20-1,TRBJ1-1,TGCAGTGCACAGAACACAGGGTGGGACACTGAAGCTTTCTTT,CSAQNTGWDTEAFF
TRBD2,many,TRBV11-3,TRBJ2-2,TGTGCCAGCAGCCCCGGGACTAGCGGGGTTGGCGACACCGGGGAGCTGTTTTTT,CASSPGTSGVGDTGELFF
TRBD2,-,TRBV29-1,TRBJ2-1,TGCAGCATTGCGGGGAGGGACAATGAGCAGTTCTTC,CSIAGRDNEQFF
TRBD1,many,TRBV12-3/TRBV12-4,TRBJ1-1,TGTGCCAGCAGTGCCCAGGGGGGTACGGACACTGAAGCTTTCTTT,CASSAQGGTDTEAFF
TRBD2,-,TRBV29-1,TRBJ2-2,TGCAGCAGTACCAGGACTAGCCTATCTAGCACCGGGGAGCTGTTTTTT,CSSTRTSLSSTGELFF
TRBD1,many,TRBV7-2,TRBJ2-2,TGTGCCAGCAGCCTGGACAGGGAGACCGGGGAGCTGTTTTTT,CASSLDRETGELFF
-,once,TRBV5-1,TRBJ1-1,TGCGCCAGCAGACAAACTGACGACCTTGAAGCTTTCTTT,CASRQTDDLEAFF
-,many,TRBV6-5,TRBJ2-7,TGTGCCAGCAGGGCCAACTACGAGCAGTACTTC,CASRANYEQYF
-,few,TRBV5-4,TRBJ1-1,TGTGCCAGCAGCCATGGACAGAGAGACACTGAAGCTTCCTTT,CASSHGQRDTEASF
-,-,TRBV6-1,TRBJ2-5,TGTGCCAGCAGGCCCATACGACAGTACCAAGAGGCCCAGTACTTC,CASRPIRQYQEAQYF
-,-,TRBV5-1,TRBJ1-4,TGCGCCAGCAGCCGCGGACACGTTAATGAAAAACTGTTTTTT,CASSRGHVNEKLFF
-,-,TRBV10-3,TRBJ1-2,TGTGCCATCAGTGACGGGAAAGCGCGTAGCGGTTATGGCTACACCTTC,CAISDGKARSGYGYTF
TRBD2,many,TRBV6-6,TRBJ2-2,TGTGCCAGCAGTAGACTAGCGGGAGTCAACACCGGGGAGCTGTTTTTT,CASSRLAGVNTGELFF
-,-,TRBV6-5,TRBJ2-7,TGTGCCAGCAGTGATTTCCAGCCGGGGGTCCAAGGGTACTTC,CASSDFQPGVQGYF
-,many,TRBV7-8,TRBJ1-2,TGTGCCAGCAGCTTCGGGCAGGGACCCTATGGCTACACCTTC,CASSFGQGPYGYTF
-,-,TRBV20-1,TRBJ2-5,TGCAGTGCTTGGGACTCAGACCTTGGACAGGTTTTCTTC,CSAWDSDLGQVFF
TRBD1,many,TRBV20-1,TRBJ1-1,TGCAGTGCTCCGCATCCCCTCAGGGGGAGGACTGAAGCTTTCTTT,CSAPHPLRGRTEAFF
-,few,TRBV6-2/TRBV6-3,TRBJ2-2,TGTGCCAGCAGTCGTACTAGAATCCCCGGGGAGCTGTTTTTT,CASSRTRIPGELFF
-,few,TRBV15,TRBJ2-2,TGTGCCACCTCGTCCAGGGTGAACACCGGGGAGCTGTTTTTT,CATSSRVNTGELFF
TRBD1,-,TRBV24-1,TRBJ1-4,TGTGCCACCAGTGATGATCGACAGGGAGCAACTAATGAAAAACTGTTTTTT,CATSDDRQGATNEKLFF
TRBD1,-,TRBV19,TRBJ1-1,TGTGCCAGTAGTCCTCGGACAGGGGAGACTGAAGCTTTCTTT,CASSPRTGETEAFF
-,few,TRBV2,TRBJ1-3,TGTGCCAGCAGTTCGACAGCCAGCGGAAACACCATATATTTT,CASSSTASGNTIYF
-,once,TRBV5-1,TRBJ2-1,TGCGCCAGCAGCTTGGGTCAGGATGAGCAGTTCTTC,CASSLGQDEQFF
-,many,TRBV13,TRBJ1-2,TGTGCCAGCAGCACGGGCTATATGGCCTATGGCTACACCTTC,CASSTGYMAYGYTF
TRBD2,-,TRBV15,TRBJ2-5,TGTGCCACCAGCAGAGCGGGGAGGGGGACCCAGTACTTC,CATSRAGRGTQYF
TRBD1,few,TRBV5-1,TRBJ2-1,TGCGCCAGCAGCTTGGGTGGTGAGGGGGCGCAGTTCTTC,CASSLGGEGAQFF
TRBD1,many,TRBV5-1,TRBJ2-3,TGCGCCAGCAGCAAGGGACAGGACACAGATACGCAGTATTTT,CASSKGQDTDTQYF
-,-,TRBV9,TRBJ1-2,TGTGCCAGCAGCTTGGTGGCAGGGAGTTACCAGCCTGGCTACACCTTC,CASSLVAGSYQPGYTF